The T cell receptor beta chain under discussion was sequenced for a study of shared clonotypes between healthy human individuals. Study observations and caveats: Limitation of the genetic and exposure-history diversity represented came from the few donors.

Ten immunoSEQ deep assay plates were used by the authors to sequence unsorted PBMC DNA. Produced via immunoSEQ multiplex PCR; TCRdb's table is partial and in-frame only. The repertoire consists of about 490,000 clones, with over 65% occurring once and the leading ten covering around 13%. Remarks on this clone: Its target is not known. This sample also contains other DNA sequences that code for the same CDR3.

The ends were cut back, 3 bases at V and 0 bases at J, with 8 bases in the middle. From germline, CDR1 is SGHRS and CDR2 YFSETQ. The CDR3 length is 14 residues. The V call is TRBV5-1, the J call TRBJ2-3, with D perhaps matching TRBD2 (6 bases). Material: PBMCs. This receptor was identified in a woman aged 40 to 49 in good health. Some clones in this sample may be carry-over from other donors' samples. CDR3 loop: CASSWGTSTDTQYF. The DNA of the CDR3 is TGCGCCAGCAGCTGGGGGACTAGCACAGATACGCAGTATTTT.